Each of the 18 T cell receptor beta chains below was sequenced from the same sample in a study of T cell responses to AZD1222 COVID-19 vaccine. TCRdb's copy holds only in-frame clones and misses some; the assay was immunoSEQ multiplex PCR. This table holds roughly 160,000 clones, 85% to 95% found once. The material was peripheral blood, obtained on day 0 of AZD1222 vaccination. These receptors were obtained from an adult in good health.

The chain combines TRBV19 with TRBJ1-2, with 12 positions matching TRBD1. J was trimmed by 7 bases and V by 7 bases; bases with no gene match: 7. This CDR3 is 14 amino acids long. Per the germline V gene, CDR1 is LNHDA and CDR2 is SQIVND (reference sequence). CDR3 in DNA: TGTGCCAGTACCCGGGACAGGGGGCATGGTGGCTACACCTTC. This sequence encodes CASTRDRGHGGYTF.

V usage is TRBV24-1 and J usage is TRBJ2-3, with a possible D match to TRBD2 (7 bases). In germline, CDR1 is KGHDR, CDR2 SFDVKD. Trimming took off 3 bases at V and 4 bases at J, with 10 bases between the two ends. This CDR3 is 14 amino acids long. CDR3 sequence: CATSDGGAPDTQYF. CDR3 nucleotides: TGTGCCACCAGTGATGGGGGGGCCCCAGATACGCAGTATTTT.

The chain uses TRBV13 and TRBJ1-1; a weak D match, TRBD1 (6 bases). Germline-derived CDR1 and CDR2 are PRHDT and FYEKMQ (reference sequence). Trimming stripped 5 bases from V and 6 bases from J, with 19 bases between. The CDR3 contains 15 residues. The CDR3 sequence is CASSVSPGHHSEAFF. CDR3 nucleotides: TGTGCCAGCAGCGTATCCCCGGGACATCATTCTGAAGCTTTCTTT. Combining the CDR3 with reference TRBV13 and TRBJ1-1 gives the whole variable domain AAGVIQSPRHLIKEKRETATLKCYPIPRHDTVYWYQQGPGQDPQFLISFYEKMQSDKGSIPDRFSAQQFSDYHSELNMSSLELGDSALYFCASSVSPGHHSEAFFGQGTRLTVV.

The genes are TRBV3-1 (or the pseudogene TRBV3-2) and TRBJ2-2; TRBD2 matches 10 bases. The CDR3 runs to 13 residues. V lost 4 bases to trimming and J lost 10 bases; unmatched junction nucleotides: 3. The germline V gene encodes CDR1 LGHDT and CDR2 YNNKEL (reference sequence). CDR3 amino acids: CASSPLAGMELFF. The CDR3 nucleotides read TGTGCCAGCAGCCCACTAGCGGGGATGGAGCTGTTTTTT.

V gene TRBV30 combines with J gene TRBJ1-2; 8 bases are a match to TRBD1. CDR1 and CDR2 (germline): GTSNPN, SVGIG (reference sequence). The CDR3 totals 15 residues. The trim removed 3 bases at V and 4 bases at J, leaving 10 bases unmatched. CDR3 bases: TGTGCCTGGAGCCCGGACAGGGTCCGAAGCTATGGCTACACCTTC. This sequence encodes CAWSPDRVRSYGYTF.

The V call is TRBV6-5, the J call TRBJ1-1; D gene ambiguous. The germline V and J ends were trimmed by 2 bases and 3 bases, with 16 bases remaining between them. This CDR3 comprises 16 residues. Germline loops: CDR1 MNHEY, CDR2 SVGAGI. The CDR3 loop is CASSYGSAIIHTEAFF. In DNA, the CDR3 is TGTGCCAGCAGTTACGGGTCAGCGATTATTCACACTGAAGCTTTCTTT.

This rearrangement joins TRBV7-3 to TRBJ1-5, with TRBD1 as a possible D gene (5 bases). Germline lookup yields CDR1 SGHTA and CDR2 FQGTGA. The CDR3 runs 15 residues. V was trimmed by 1 base and J by 4 bases, leaving 11 bases between them. In nucleotides, the CDR3 is TGTGCCAGCAGCTTAAATGGGGGGTGGAATCAGCCCCAGCATTTT. Residues: CASSLNGGWNQPQHF. The variable domain in full, completed from reference TRBV7-3 and TRBJ1-5, reads GAGVSQTPSNKVTEKGKYVELRCDPISGHTALYWYRQSLGQGPEFLIYFQGTGAADDSGLPNDRFFAVRPEGSVSTLKIQRTERGDSAVYLCASSLNGGWNQPQHFGDGTRLSIL.

The V gene is TRBV7-9, the J gene TRBJ2-1; no clear D. Trimming took 1 base from V and 15 from J, leaving 10 bases between them. Looked up from germline, CDR1 is SEHNR and CDR2 is FQNEAQ (reference sequence). The CDR3 extends over 11 amino acids. In nucleotides, the CDR3 is TGTGCCAGCAGCTTAGAACTACCACCGTTCTTC. Translated: CASSLELPPFF.

J is TRBJ1-2 and V is TRBV9; D is undetermined. Trimming pared 4 bases from V and 4 bases from J, leaving 11 bases between. The CDR3 is 13 amino acids. Germline V gene sequence: CDR1 SGDLS, CDR2 YYNGEE. CDR3 sequence (DNA): TGTGCCAGCAGCTCTCAGAATATCTATGGCTACACCTTC. It yields the protein CASSSQNIYGYTF.

This chain's CDR3 is CASSPDIGSEQFF. In nucleotides, the CDR3 is TGTGCCAGCTCACCAGATATAGGGAGTGAGCAGTTCTTC. The rearrangement uses TRBV18 and TRBJ2-1; D perhaps matches TRBD2 (5 bases). Germline V gene data show CDR1 as KGHSH and CDR2 as LQKENI. This CDR3 contains 13 residues. The V gene lost 2 bases and the J gene lost 9 bases, with 11 bases spanning the gap. Drawing the rest from reference TRBV18 and TRBJ2-1, the complete variable domain is NAGVMQNPRHLVRRRGQEARLRCSPMKGHSHVYWYRQLPEEGLKFMVYLQKENIIDESGMPKERFSAEFPKEGPSILRIQQVVRGDSAAYFCASSPDIGSEQFFGPGTRLTVL.

This chain joins TRBV27 and TRBJ1-2; D is unresolved. V shed 5 bases and J shed 3 bases, with 10 bases lying between them. Germline lookup yields CDR1 MNHEY and CDR2 SMNVEV (reference sequence). The CDR3 has 13 residues. The CDR3 region is CASSREGYYGYTF. The DNA for the CDR3 is TGTGCCAGCAGTCGTGAGGGATACTATGGCTACACCTTC.

This chain connects TRBV21-1 to TRBJ2-7. TRBV21-1 is deemed a pseudogene. CDR3 length: 19 residues. This CDR3 reads CASSKASQQWAAISYEQYF. The CDR3 DNA reads TGTGCCAGCAGCAAAGCGTCACAGCAGTGGGCAGCGATTTCCTACGAGCAGTACTTC.

The J gene is TRBJ2-7, the V gene TRBV2; no clear D gene. The CDR3 consists of 14 residues. From germline, CDR1 is SNHLY and CDR2 FYNNEI. The germline V and J ends were trimmed by 4 bases and 0 bases, with 10 bases remaining between them. The CDR3 loop reads CASSVEMTSYEQYF. The CDR3 DNA sequence: TGTGCCAGCAGTGTTGAGATGACCTCCTACGAGCAGTACTTC.

This sequence joins TRBV6-5 and TRBJ2-3, with D possibly TRBD1 on 5 matching bases. Germline CDR1 and CDR2: MNHEY and SVGAGI. This CDR3 has 14 residues. The V end lost 7 bases, the J end lost 2 bases, and 13 bases lay between the germline ends. This CDR3 is CASMRQGYTDTQYF. In nucleotides, the CDR3 is TGTGCCAGCATGAGGCAGGGATACACAGATACGCAGTATTTT.

This clone was seen a single time. The chain combines TRBV9 with TRBJ2-1, with D maybe TRBD2 (6 bases). Germline CDR1 is SGDLS and CDR2 is YYNGEE. V shed 4 bases and J shed 0 bases, with 11 bases lying between them. The CDR3 is 15 residues long. CDR3 protein: CASSISGGSYNEQFF. CDR3 coding DNA: TGTGCCAGCAGCATTAGCGGAGGCTCCTACAATGAGCAGTTCTTC. Full variable domain (rest looked up from reference TRBV9 and TRBJ2-1): DSGVTQTPKHLITATGQRVTLRCSPRSGDLSVYWYQQSLDQGLQFLIQYYNGEERAKGNILERFSAQQFPDLHSELNLSSLELGDSALYFCASSISGGSYNEQFFGPGTRLTVL.

V is TRBV6-5 and J is TRBJ2-7; 8 nucleotides line up with TRBD2. V dropped 6 bases and J dropped 4; count of bases not matched to a gene: 8. This CDR3 has 14 residues. Germline lookup yields CDR1 MNHEY and CDR2 SVGAGI. The DNA of the CDR3 is TGTGCCAGCAGAAGCAGCGGGGGTGGGTACGAGCAGTACTTC. Translation gives CASRSSGGGYEQYF.

The chain joins TRBV10-3 to TRBJ2-5, with TRBD2 as a possible D gene (7 bases). Germline V CDR1 and CDR2: ENHRY, SYGVKD. With 2 bases removed from V and 5 bases from J, the gap between germline ends came to 18 bases. The CDR3 is made up of 16 amino acids. The CDR3: CAISEGGGFMAETQYF. The CDR3 nucleotides read TGTGCCATCAGTGAGGGGGGGGGCTTTATGGCGGAGACCCAGTACTTC.

V usage is TRBV28 and J usage is TRBJ1-4; maybe TRBD1 (6 bases). This CDR3 has 13 residues. Trimming stripped 4 bases from V and 8 bases from J, with 11 bases between. Germline loops: CDR1 MDHEN, CDR2 SYDVKM. DNA for the CDR3: TGTGCCAGCAGTTCGGGGGGCGAGGAAAAACTGTTTTTT. It is translated as CASSSGGEEKLFF. The complete variable domain, with remaining parts taken from reference TRBV28 and TRBJ1-4, reads DVKVTQSSRYLVKRTGEKVFLECVQDMDHENMFWYRQDPGLGLRLIYFSYDVKMKEKGDIPEGYSVSREKKERFSLILESASTNQTSMYLCASSSGGEEKLFFGSGTQLSVL.